This passage covers 14 T cell receptor beta chains from one sample sequenced in a study of CD8 T cells in Susac syndrome. After extraction with the RNeasy kit, about 0.5 to 1 ug of the RNA was reverse transcribed using random hexamers. MiXCR, applied by TCRdb to the immunoSEQ multiplex PCR reads, yields one record per CDR3 protein. In the table there are around 170,000 distinct CDR3 sequences, around 95% of which are singletons. The sequencing input was CD4+ T cells from PBMCs. These receptor sequences come from a human donor with Susac syndrome.

The rearrangement links TRBV7-8 to TRBJ2-5; 7 bases are a match to TRBD1. This CDR3 spans 15 amino acids. In germline, CDR1 is SGHVS, CDR2 FQNEAQ. Trimming at V came to 2 bases and at J to 5 bases, leaving 8 bases not matched to a gene. The CDR3 sequence: CASSLFGQGDETQYF. CDR3 DNA sequence: TGTGCCAGCAGCTTATTTGGGCAGGGGGACGAGACCCAGTACTTC.

This rearrangement joins TRBV30 to TRBJ1-6, with D unclear. V was cut by 5 bases and J by 5 bases, with 13 bases left in between. The CDR3 runs to 14 residues. Germline V gene sequence: CDR1 GTSNPN, CDR2 SVGIG (reference sequence). DNA for the CDR3: TGTGCCTGGGCGGTAAACAGAAATAATTCACCCCTCCACTTT. Translating it yields CAWAVNRNNSPLHF.

The chain joins TRBV15 to TRBJ1-5; the D is unclear. The ends were cut back, 0 bases at V and 8 bases at J, with 5 bases in the middle. CDR3 length: 12 amino acids. CDR1 LNHNV and CDR2 YYDKDF come from the germline V gene (reference sequence). The CDR3 loop reads CATSRDPEPQHF. The CDR3 DNA sequence: TGTGCCACCAGCAGAGATCCGGAGCCCCAGCATTTT.

The chain employs TRBV6-2 or TRBV6-3 and TRBJ1-5; no firm D call. The CDR3 is made up of 11 amino acids. The V end was cut by 8 bases, the J end by 2 bases, with 4 bases between. The germline V gene encodes CDR1 MNHEY and CDR2 SVGEGT. CDR3 protein: CASGGNQPQHF. The CDR3, as DNA: TGTGCCAGCGGGGGCAATCAGCCCCAGCATTTT.

The J gene is TRBJ2-7, the V gene TRBV30; D may correspond to TRBD1 or TRBD2 (5 bases each). Looked up from germline, CDR1 is GTSNPN and CDR2 is SVGIG (reference sequence). V lost 0 bases to trimming and J lost 9 bases, with 12 bases between them. The CDR3 runs 12 residues. CDR3: CAWSVLRGRQYF. The CDR3 DNA is TGTGCCTGGAGTGTACTTAGGGGACGGCAGTACTTC.

The rearrangement links TRBV2 to TRBJ1-6, with D possibly TRBD1 on 5 matching bases. Germline V lookup: CDR1 SNHLY, CDR2 FYNNEI. CDR3 length: 15 residues. Trimming cost V 2 bases and J 6 bases, with 11 bases left between them. CDR3 nucleotides: TGTGCCAGCAGTGAATGGGCCGACAGTAATTCACCCCTCCACTTT. The encoded protein is CASSEWADSNSPLHF.

J is TRBJ2-7 and V is TRBV29-1; 10 bases are a match to TRBD1. The junction had 1 base not matched to a gene; V was cut back by 3 bases and J by 5 bases. CDR3 size: 12 residues. Germline V gene sequence: CDR1 SQVTM, CDR2 ANQGSEA. Here the CDR3 reads CSVDDRGHEQYF. CDR3 coding DNA: TGCAGCGTTGACGACAGGGGGCACGAGCAGTACTTC.

V usage is TRBV12-3 or TRBV12-4 and J usage is TRBJ1-1; D gene unclear. Trimming left V 2 bases short and J 3 bases short, with 13 bases between. The CDR3 spans 15 residues. The CDR3 loop is CASSLMGSVHTEAFF. The CDR3 DNA reads TGTGCCAGCAGTTTAATGGGGTCGGTGCACACTGAAGCTTTCTTT.

V gene TRBV12-3 or TRBV12-4 combines with J gene TRBJ1-1; TRBD1 is a possible D gene (5 bases). The V end lost 5 bases, the J end lost 3 bases, and 10 bases lay between the germline ends. This CDR3 comprises 13 residues. The CDR3 protein is CASSLPGHTEAFF. In nucleotides, the CDR3 is TGTGCCAGCAGTCTTCCGGGACACACTGAAGCTTTCTTT.

CDR3 sequence (DNA): TGTGCCATCAGTGAGTCGCGGCAGGGATTGGTAGCTTTCTTT. This translates into CAISESRQGLVAFF. The chain has TRBV10-3 and TRBJ1-1; D is possibly TRBD1 (5 bases). Germline loops: CDR1 ENHRY, CDR2 SYGVKD. V lost 0 bases and J 10 bases, leaving 15 bases between the germline ends. The length of the CDR3 is 14 residues.

The rearrangement joins TRBV30 to TRBJ1-1; TRBD1 matches 7 bases. The CDR3 has 13 residues. Germline V gives CDR1 GTSNPN, CDR2 SVGIG (reference sequence). After removal of 3 bases from V and 2 bases from J, the junction contained 3 bases not matched to a gene. The CDR3 sequence is CAWSGQVNTEAFF. The CDR3 DNA reads TGTGCCTGGAGCGGACAGGTCAACACTGAAGCTTTCTTT.

This clonotype was seen only a few times. This chain links TRBV7-2 with TRBJ1-3; no clear D gene. Per germline, CDR1 SGHTA and CDR2 FQGNSA. The V end was cut by 2 bases, the J end by 4 bases, with 6 bases between. The CDR3 runs to 13 residues. The CDR3 loop is CASSLTQGNTIYF. The CDR3 DNA follows: TGTGCCAGCAGCTTAACCCAGGGAAACACCATATATTTT.

Points on this clonotype: An end of the junction does not agree with germline; a read error may underlie this. The chain links TRBV7-8 to TRBJ2-2; 8 nucleotides agree with TRBD1. The CDR3 has 19 residues. Per the germline V gene, CDR1 is SGHVS and CDR2 is FQNEAQ. CDR3 protein: CASTLAPRRGTGVTGELFF. DNA for the CDR3: TGTGCCAGCACCTTAGCCCCACGGCGCGGGACAGGTGTCACCGGGGAGCTGTTTTTT.

This clonotype was seen only once. The chain uses TRBV7-9 and TRBJ1-4; 7 bases map to TRBD1. This CDR3 contains 14 residues. V shed 7 bases, J shed 8 bases, and the junction held 10 bases outside the gene matches. The germline V gene encodes CDR1 SEHNR and CDR2 FQNEAQ (reference sequence). The CDR3 DNA reads TGTGCCAGCACCTACTCCGGGACAGCAGAAAAACTGTTTTTT. It encodes CASTYSGTAEKLFF.